This is a list of T cell receptor beta chains from one sample in a study of CXCR3-negative and CXCR3-positive naive CD8 T cells. TCRdb re-called the 5' RACE reads; one entry per CDR3 protein, DNA not given. The sample's table shows 45,000 to 75,000 distinct CDR3 sequences. The sample taken for sequencing was naive CXCR3- CD8+ T cells from blood. The receptors originated from a human donor in good health. Some clones in this sample may be carry-over from other donors' samples. Each CDR3 is given with its conserved first and last residue. The order of the fields is V gene, J gene, CDR3 protein.

TRBV12-3/TRBV12-4,TRBJ2-1,CASSFEYNEQFF
TRBV7-7,TRBJ2-5,CASSHPGQGETQYF
TRBV20-1,TRBJ2-1,CSARAGATYNEQFF
TRBV20-1,TRBJ1-2,CSAKTDANYGYTF
TRBV29-1,TRBJ2-7,CSVETSGREQYF
TRBV5-6,TRBJ2-1,CASSSGTANEQFF
TRBV28,TRBJ2-5,CASRNYDPGPKGETQYF
TRBV5-1,TRBJ2-7,CASREPGGISSYEQYF
TRBV25-1,TRBJ2-5,CASSDGGQETQYF
TRBV27,TRBJ2-7,CASRRDRDSYEQYF
TRBV7-9,TRBJ2-6,CASSLAYSYPSGANVLTF
TRBV7-2,TRBJ2-1,CASSSPREWNEQFF
TRBV7-2,TRBJ2-1,CASSPLLGGLVDNEQFF
TRBV20-1,TRBJ2-5,CSARDLTSGDQETQYF
TRBV12-3/TRBV12-4,TRBJ2-5,CASSLGTGGMETQYF
TRBV23-1,TRBJ2-3,CASSFLAGGTDTQYF
TRBV12-3/TRBV12-4,TRBJ2-3,CASRTGPTNTQYF
TRBV5-8,TRBJ1-1,CASSLTGFTTEAFF
TRBV2,TRBJ2-1,CASSDWGQTNEQFF
TRBV5-1,TRBJ2-5,CASSILLGQQETQYF
TRBV20-1,TRBJ2-2,CSARETPLAGGRSGELFF
TRBV29-1,TRBJ2-2,CSGFRENTGELFF
TRBV7-2,TRBJ2-1,CASSFRKGAKDEQFF
TRBV29-1,TRBJ1-1,CSVESRGVGTEAFF
TRBV7-2,TRBJ2-5,CASSLGGLLGARETQYF
TRBV5-6,TRBJ1-1,CASSLEGEAFF
TRBV5-1,TRBJ2-7,CASSFRPGQGAYEQYF
TRBV20-1,TRBJ2-1,CSAPGRGDNEQFF
TRBV28,TRBJ1-1,CASSPRTGMNTEAFF
TRBV7-2,TRBJ1-5,CASSPGTALYSNQPQHF
TRBV28,TRBJ2-1,CASSLRWTGGYNEQFF
TRBV27,TRBJ2-1,CASSGIAGGRDEQFF
TRBV5-6,TRBJ2-5,CASSRGAQETQYF
TRBV11-3,TRBJ2-1,CASSPRNLSYNEQFF
TRBV12-3/TRBV12-4,TRBJ2-5,CASSFSQQQETQYF
TRBV11-2,TRBJ2-4,CASSSSYGRDASGNF
TRBV12-5,TRBJ2-7,CASGLRALTESPLEQYF
TRBV6-2/TRBV6-3,TRBJ1-5,CASSYRAPSNQPQHF
TRBV29-1,TRBJ2-7,CSVEDGGHPEQYF
TRBV4-3,TRBJ2-3,CASSQDVWQAGGSTDTQYF
TRBV7-2,TRBJ2-5,CASSPAAGGYETQYF
TRBV7-8,TRBJ2-1,CASSGLAGAPSESSSYNEQFF
TRBV19,TRBJ2-1,CASTVSGGAWNEQFF
TRBV12-3/TRBV12-4,TRBJ2-7,CASSTRGSPVEQYF
TRBV5-1,TRBJ2-1,CASTQPPQGADYNEQFF
TRBV6-2/TRBV6-3,TRBJ2-7,CASSYSTRIWGIPSDEQYF
TRBV18,TRBJ1-1,CASSPTTRNTEAFF
TRBV29-1,TRBJ2-7,CSAWTGSYEQYF
TRBV14,TRBJ2-1,CASSQLRGARSYNEQFF
TRBV19,TRBJ2-7,CASTPGVEAYEQYF
TRBV29-1,TRBJ2-5,CSVESTPQETQYF
TRBV6-4,TRBJ2-1,CASSPMAGGEQFF
TRBV29-1,TRBJ2-5,CSVKEGAYQETQYF
TRBV12-3/TRBV12-4,TRBJ2-3,CASSVAGLTDTQYF
TRBV2,TRBJ2-5,CASSELGPGTGKETQYF
TRBV12-3/TRBV12-4,TRBJ1-2,CASSTSGRFYGYTF
TRBV7-2,TRBJ2-7,CASSPSTGFYEQYF
TRBV27,TRBJ1-5,CASSPTRWGEPQHF
TRBV29-1,TRBJ2-7,CSVEVRGRGYEQYF